These 4 T cell receptor beta chains came from one sample sequenced in a study of T cells in Graves' hyperthyroidism and ophthalmopathy. It was RNA transcripts that yielded the amplified TCR beta CDR3 regions. Researchers ran a first-round RT-PCR on the TCR CDR3 using the HTBI primer set. TCRdb recomputed calls from the multiplex PCR reads with MiXCR, one row per CDR3 protein. The table lists about 270,000 distinct CDR3 sequences, approximately 16% of them singletons. Input material: blood. These receptors were taken from a woman aged 45-65 years with Graves' hyperthyroidism that later progressed to Graves' ophthalmopathy.

This clonotype was seen many times. V gene TRBV3-1 combines with J gene TRBJ2-7, with D uncertain. The CDR3 runs 13 residues. CDR1 LGHDT and CDR2 YNNKEL come from the germline V gene (reference sequence). Between the trimmed V and J ends, which lost 1 base and 2 bases, there was a span of 6 bases. CDR3 bases: TGTGCCAGCAGCCAAGGGGCCACCTACGAGCAGTACTTC. Protein sequence: CASSQGATYEQYF.

This clonotype was observed at least ten times. CDR3 coding DNA: TGTGCCAGCAAAAATAGAGGGGCCCAACGAAAGCAGTACTTC. The encoded protein is CASKNRGAQRKQYF. The V call is TRBV7-8, the J call TRBJ2-7; D is tentatively TRBD1 or TRBD2 (5 bases each). The CDR3 extends over 14 amino acids. CDR1 is SGHVS and CDR2 is FQNEAQ in the germline V gene. With 7 bases removed from V and 8 bases from J, the gap between germline ends came to 21 bases.

As concerns this clonotype: This could be a read error, since a much larger clone is one nucleotide away. This chain uses TRBV7-9 with TRBJ1-2; 8 bases fit TRBD1. This CDR3 is 15 amino acids long. Germline CDR1 SEHNR, CDR2 FQNEAQ (reference sequence). CDR3 bases: TGTACCAGCAGCTCAACAGGGGGTGTACATAATGGCTACACCTTC. It specifies CTSSSTGGVHNGYTF.

The gene calls are TRBV3-1 and TRBJ2-1; 7 nucleotides align to TRBD2. Losses at the gene ends were 0 bases for V and 6 bases for J; bases not matched to a gene: 8. The CDR3 extends over 16 amino acids. The germline CDR1 and CDR2 sequences are LGHDT and YNNKEL (reference sequence). CDR3 nucleotide sequence: TGTGCCAGCAGCCAAGAGCACGGGAGGACAAGCAATGAGCAGTTCTTC. Translated: CASSQEHGRTSNEQFF.